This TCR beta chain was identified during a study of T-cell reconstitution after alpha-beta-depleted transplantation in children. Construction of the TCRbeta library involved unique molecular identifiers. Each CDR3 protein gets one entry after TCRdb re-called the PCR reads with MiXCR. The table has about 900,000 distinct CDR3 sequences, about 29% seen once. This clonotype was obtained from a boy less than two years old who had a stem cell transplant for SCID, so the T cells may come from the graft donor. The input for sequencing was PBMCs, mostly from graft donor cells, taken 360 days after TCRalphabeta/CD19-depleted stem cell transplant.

The DNA for the CDR3 is TGTGCCAGCAGCCCCCGGGACAGGGGGCTGAAAGGGGCCAACGTCCTGACTTTC. Protein product: CASSPRDRGLKGANVLTF. This sequence joins TRBV6-1 and TRBJ2-6; 12 bases align to TRBD1. V lost 6 bases, J lost 4 bases, and 10 bases stayed unmatched. The CDR3 runs 18 residues. From germline, CDR1 is MNHNS and CDR2 SASEGT.